The rows below give T cell receptor beta chains drawn from one sample of a study of yellow fever vaccine responses in identical twins. TCRdb reprocessed the RT-PCR reads with MiXCR, giving one entry per CDR3 protein. The sample lists about 3,300 distinct CDR3 sequences, around 90% occurring once. The source material was T cells from blood (PBMCs), unsorted or a sorted subset (not recorded which), sampled before or after yellow fever vaccination (not recorded which). These receptors came from a woman in her late teens or twenties who received the yellow fever vaccine. CDR3s include the opening cysteine and the closing phenylalanine or tryptophan. The D gene is left open where the match is weak. Expanded clones are given a class, and other clones once, few, many or no size at all.

D gene: TRBD1
V gene: TRBV11-2
J gene: TRBJ1-1
clone size: -
CDR3 protein: CASSLQGASEAFF
CDR3 DNA: TGTGCCAGCAGCTTACAGGGGGCGAGTGAAGCTTTCTTT

D gene: TRBD1
V gene: TRBV18
J gene: TRBJ2-5
clone size: -
CDR3 protein: CASSVDRGSQETQYF
CDR3 DNA: TGTGCCAGCTCAGTGGACAGGGGATCCCAAGAGACCCAGTACTTC

D gene: TRBD1
V gene: TRBV28
J gene: TRBJ2-7
clone size: -
CDR3 protein: CASRQRDRGYEQYF
CDR3 DNA: TGTGCCAGCAGACAAAGGGACAGGGGCTACGAGCAGTACTTC

D gene: TRBD2
V gene: TRBV7-9
J gene: TRBJ2-1
clone size: -
CDR3 protein: CASSLVTSGSNEQFF
CDR3 DNA: TGTGCCAGCAGCTTAGTAACTAGCGGGAGCAATGAGCAGTTCTTC

D gene: -
V gene: TRBV11-3
J gene: TRBJ1-2
clone size: few
CDR3 protein: CASSHGQTYGYTF
CDR3 DNA: TGTGCCAGCAGCCACGGACAGACCTATGGCTACACCTTC

D gene: -
V gene: TRBV7-6
J gene: TRBJ1-2
clone size: -
CDR3 protein: CASSLRASPNYGYTF
CDR3 DNA: TGTGCCAGCAGCTTACGTGCCAGCCCTAACTATGGCTACACCTTC

D gene: -
V gene: TRBV30
J gene: TRBJ1-2
clone size: -
CDR3 protein: CAWSVPGAYGYTF
CDR3 DNA: TGTGCCTGGAGTGTACCGGGGGCCTATGGCTACACCTTC

D gene: -
V gene: TRBV11-3
J gene: TRBJ2-2
clone size: -
CDR3 protein: CASSPPGPGELFF
CDR3 DNA: TGTGCCAGCAGCCCTCCGGGTCCCGGGGAGCTGTTTTTT

D gene: TRBD2
V gene: TRBV5-6
J gene: TRBJ2-3
clone size: -
CDR3 protein: CASSLLTAPGGTDTQYF
CDR3 DNA: TGTGCCAGCAGCTTGTTAACCGCCCCCGGGGGGACAGATACGCAGTATTTT

D gene: -
V gene: TRBV11-2
J gene: TRBJ2-2
clone size: once
CDR3 protein: CASSLQGANTGELFF
CDR3 DNA: TGTGCCAGCAGCTTACAGGGAGCTAACACCGGGGAGCTGTTTTTT

D gene: -
V gene: TRBV27
J gene: TRBJ2-7
clone size: -
CDR3 protein: CASSLSSKGITYEQYF
CDR3 DNA: TGTGCCAGCAGTTTATCCTCTAAGGGGATCACCTACGAGCAGTACTTC

D gene: -
V gene: TRBV7-9
J gene: TRBJ1-1
clone size: -
CDR3 protein: CASKEGGADTEAFF
CDR3 DNA: TGTGCCAGCAAGGAGGGGGGCGCGGACACTGAAGCTTTCTTT

D gene: TRBD1
V gene: TRBV6-5
J gene: TRBJ1-2
clone size: -
CDR3 protein: CASSYSDRDGYTF
CDR3 DNA: TGTGCCAGCAGTTACTCCGACAGGGATGGCTACACCTTC

D gene: TRBD1
V gene: TRBV29-1
J gene: TRBJ2-3
clone size: -
CDR3 protein: CSVNQGADTQYF
CDR3 DNA: TGCAGCGTTAACCAGGGGGCGGATACGCAGTATTTT

D gene: -
V gene: TRBV18
J gene: TRBJ2-5
clone size: -
CDR3 protein: CASSPGPAQETQYF
CDR3 DNA: TGTGCCAGCTCACCAGGACCCGCTCAAGAGACCCAGTACTTC

D gene: TRBD2
V gene: TRBV18
J gene: TRBJ2-7
clone size: -
CDR3 protein: CASSRSGGGNEQYF
CDR3 DNA: TGTGCCAGCTCCCGGAGCGGGGGGGGAAACGAGCAGTACTTC

D gene: -
V gene: TRBV11-2
J gene: TRBJ2-1
clone size: -
CDR3 protein: CASSLDWGTNEQFF
CDR3 DNA: TGTGCCAGCAGCTTAGATTGGGGTACGAATGAGCAGTTCTTC

D gene: TRBD2
V gene: TRBV5-1
J gene: TRBJ2-1
clone size: -
CDR3 protein: CASSFGLAGVDEQFF
CDR3 DNA: TGCGCCAGCAGCTTCGGCCTAGCGGGAGTCGATGAGCAGTTCTTC

D gene: -
V gene: TRBV18
J gene: TRBJ1-5
clone size: -
CDR3 protein: CASSDGQPQHF
CDR3 DNA: TGTGCCAGCTCCGATGGGCAGCCCCAGCATTTT

D gene: -
V gene: TRBV18
J gene: TRBJ2-2
clone size: -
CDR3 protein: CASSPTGQNTGELFF
CDR3 DNA: TGTGCCAGCTCACCGACGGGACAGAACACCGGGGAGCTGTTTTTT

D gene: -
V gene: TRBV5-4
J gene: TRBJ2-7
clone size: few
CDR3 protein: CASSLEQGAYEQYF
CDR3 DNA: TGTGCCAGCAGCTTGGAACAAGGAGCCTACGAGCAGTACTTC

D gene: TRBD2
V gene: TRBV20-1
J gene: TRBJ2-1
clone size: -
CDR3 protein: CSARSRGASGSNEQFF
CDR3 DNA: TGCAGTGCTAGAAGTAGGGGGGCTAGCGGGAGTAATGAGCAGTTCTTC

D gene: -
V gene: TRBV9
J gene: TRBJ2-1
clone size: -
CDR3 protein: CASSVDPGDNEQFF
CDR3 DNA: TGTGCCAGCAGCGTAGATCCAGGTGACAATGAGCAGTTCTTC

D gene: TRBD1
V gene: TRBV23-1
J gene: TRBJ2-7
clone size: -
CDR3 protein: CASSQSFGQGNYEQYF
CDR3 DNA: TGCGCCAGCAGTCAATCCTTTGGACAGGGTAACTACGAGCAGTACTTC

D gene: -
V gene: TRBV7-2
J gene: TRBJ2-2
clone size: -
CDR3 protein: CASSSSTELGELFF
CDR3 DNA: TGTGCCAGCAGCTCCAGCACAGAACTAGGGGAGCTGTTTTTT

D gene: -
V gene: TRBV23-1
J gene: TRBJ1-2
clone size: few
CDR3 protein: CASSFDSLYGYTF
CDR3 DNA: TGCGCCAGCAGTTTCGACAGTCTCTATGGCTACACCTTC

D gene: -
V gene: TRBV28
J gene: TRBJ2-7
clone size: -
CDR3 protein: CASRPRRSSYEQYF
CDR3 DNA: TGTGCCAGCAGGCCTAGACGTAGCTCCTACGAGCAGTACTTC

D gene: -
V gene: TRBV20-1
J gene: TRBJ1-5
clone size: -
CDR3 protein: CSARGDPNQPQHF
CDR3 DNA: TGCAGTGCCCGTGGGGACCCAAATCAGCCCCAGCATTTT

D gene: -
V gene: TRBV3-1
J gene: TRBJ2-1
clone size: -
CDR3 protein: CASSHTGIDNEQFF
CDR3 DNA: TGTGCCAGCAGCCATACGGGAATCGACAATGAGCAGTTCTTC

D gene: -
V gene: TRBV4-3
J gene: TRBJ2-3
clone size: -
CDR3 protein: CASSQGIGGPTDTQYF
CDR3 DNA: TGCGCCAGCAGCCAAGGGATCGGGGGACCCACAGATACGCAGTATTTT

D gene: TRBD2
V gene: TRBV29-1
J gene: TRBJ2-5
clone size: few
CDR3 protein: CSAPSLARETQYF
CDR3 DNA: TGCAGCGCCCCTTCACTAGCGCGAGAGACCCAGTACTTC

D gene: -
V gene: TRBV5-1
J gene: TRBJ2-1
clone size: -
CDR3 protein: CASSLRATESYNEQFF
CDR3 DNA: TGCGCCAGCAGCTTGCGGGCGACGGAGAGCTACAATGAGCAGTTCTTC

D gene: TRBD1
V gene: TRBV7-3
J gene: TRBJ2-7
clone size: -
CDR3 protein: CASSLRTGTSASEQYF
CDR3 DNA: TGTGCCAGCAGCTTAAGGACAGGAACGAGCGCGTCCGAGCAGTACTTC

D gene: -
V gene: TRBV2
J gene: TRBJ1-1
clone size: -
CDR3 protein: CASTPGLLNTEAFF
CDR3 DNA: TGTGCCAGCACCCCGGGACTTCTGAACACTGAAGCTTTCTTT

D gene: -
V gene: TRBV18
J gene: TRBJ2-1
clone size: -
CDR3 protein: CASSPPQGLYNEQFF
CDR3 DNA: TGTGCCAGCTCACCCCCGCAGGGGTTATACAATGAGCAGTTCTTC

D gene: TRBD2
V gene: TRBV4-1
J gene: TRBJ2-7
clone size: once
CDR3 protein: CASSQDTSGGYEQYF
CDR3 DNA: TGCGCCAGCAGCCAAGACACTAGCGGGGGCTACGAGCAGTACTTC

D gene: -
V gene: TRBV6-2/TRBV6-3
J gene: TRBJ1-2
clone size: -
CDR3 protein: CASSYSGPGYTF
CDR3 DNA: TGTGCCAGCAGTTACAGCGGGCCCGGCTACACCTTC

D gene: -
V gene: TRBV11-3
J gene: TRBJ2-7
clone size: -
CDR3 protein: CASSFSSGSHEQYF
CDR3 DNA: TGTGCCAGCAGCTTTTCCTCAGGTAGCCACGAGCAGTACTTC

D gene: -
V gene: TRBV13
J gene: TRBJ2-1
clone size: -
CDR3 protein: CATRVGVGPYNEQFF
CDR3 DNA: TGTGCCACCAGAGTTGGAGTAGGCCCTTACAATGAGCAGTTCTTC

D gene: -
V gene: TRBV18
J gene: TRBJ2-7
clone size: -
CDR3 protein: CASSPGLGLFEQYF
CDR3 DNA: TGTGCCAGCTCACCAGGGCTAGGACTTTTCGAGCAGTACTTC

D gene: TRBD1
V gene: TRBV11-2
J gene: TRBJ1-2
clone size: -
CDR3 protein: CASSSDRDYGYTF
CDR3 DNA: TGTGCCAGCAGCTCGGACAGGGACTATGGCTACACCTTC

D gene: -
V gene: TRBV19
J gene: TRBJ2-2
clone size: -
CDR3 protein: CASISTVSGGELFF
CDR3 DNA: TGTGCCAGTATCTCGACAGTATCGGGCGGGGAGCTGTTTTTT

D gene: -
V gene: TRBV15
J gene: TRBJ1-5
clone size: -
CDR3 protein: CATSRTQGKPQHF
CDR3 DNA: TGTGCCACCAGCAGAACCCAGGGCAAGCCCCAGCATTTT

D gene: TRBD1
V gene: TRBV19
J gene: TRBJ2-1
clone size: -
CDR3 protein: CASSDRTGMGYNEQFF
CDR3 DNA: TGTGCCAGTAGCGATAGGACAGGGATGGGGTACAATGAGCAGTTCTTC

D gene: TRBD1
V gene: TRBV12-3/TRBV12-4
J gene: TRBJ2-2
clone size: -
CDR3 protein: CASRKTGATGELFF
CDR3 DNA: TGTGCCAGCAGAAAAACAGGGGCCACCGGGGAGCTGTTTTTT

D gene: -
V gene: TRBV11-3
J gene: TRBJ2-7
clone size: once
CDR3 protein: CASSLEGYEQYF
CDR3 DNA: TGTGCCAGCAGCTTAGAGGGCTACGAGCAGTACTTC

D gene: -
V gene: TRBV11-3
J gene: TRBJ2-5
clone size: -
CDR3 protein: CASSRNQETQYF
CDR3 DNA: TGTGCCAGCAGCCGAAACCAAGAGACCCAGTACTTC

D gene: TRBD1
V gene: TRBV6-4
J gene: TRBJ1-6
clone size: -
CDR3 protein: CASSGTANSPLHF
CDR3 DNA: TGTGCCAGCTCCGGGACAGCTAATTCACCCCTCCACTTT

D gene: -
V gene: TRBV7-6
J gene: TRBJ2-3
clone size: once
CDR3 protein: CASSLARVPDTQYF
CDR3 DNA: TGTGCCAGCAGCTTAGCACGTGTCCCAGATACGCAGTATTTT

D gene: -
V gene: TRBV11-3
J gene: TRBJ2-3
clone size: once
CDR3 protein: CASALRSLTDTQYF
CDR3 DNA: TGTGCCAGCGCCTTGCGGAGCCTCACAGATACGCAGTATTTT

D gene: TRBD2
V gene: TRBV4-2
J gene: TRBJ2-5
clone size: -
CDR3 protein: CASSQDLPGAGGQETQYF
CDR3 DNA: TGTGCCAGCAGCCAAGATCTACCGGGGGCGGGAGGTCAAGAGACCCAGTACTTC

D gene: TRBD2
V gene: TRBV11-3
J gene: TRBJ2-4
clone size: -
CDR3 protein: CASSLGPSGKAKNIQYF
CDR3 DNA: TGTGCCAGCAGCTTAGGGCCTAGCGGGAAGGCCAAAAACATTCAGTACTTC

D gene: TRBD2
V gene: TRBV3-1
J gene: TRBJ2-1
clone size: -
CDR3 protein: CASSPSRGGHNEQFF
CDR3 DNA: TGTGCCAGCAGCCCCTCACGCGGGGGACACAATGAGCAGTTCTTC

D gene: TRBD2
V gene: TRBV6-1
J gene: TRBJ2-7
clone size: -
CDR3 protein: CASESTGTSGFEQYF
CDR3 DNA: TGTGCCAGCGAATCTACCGGGACTAGCGGGTTTGAGCAGTACTTC

D gene: -
V gene: TRBV29-1
J gene: TRBJ1-2
clone size: -
CDR3 protein: CSVAAGNYGYTF
CDR3 DNA: TGCAGCGTTGCCGCAGGGAACTATGGCTACACCTTC

D gene: TRBD1
V gene: TRBV4-3
J gene: TRBJ1-4
clone size: -
CDR3 protein: CASSQDRGGHEKLFF
CDR3 DNA: TGCGCCAGCAGCCAAGATCGAGGGGGCCATGAAAAACTGTTTTTT

D gene: -
V gene: TRBV6-1
J gene: TRBJ1-5
clone size: -
CDR3 protein: CASSESGRPQHF
CDR3 DNA: TGTGCCAGCAGTGAATCAGGGCGGCCCCAGCATTTT

D gene: -
V gene: TRBV11-3
J gene: TRBJ2-4
clone size: -
CDR3 protein: CASSASGAKNIQYF
CDR3 DNA: TGTGCCAGCAGCGCCTCGGGAGCCAAAAACATTCAGTACTTC

D gene: -
V gene: TRBV3-1
J gene: TRBJ2-2
clone size: -
CDR3 protein: CASSQAGELFF
CDR3 DNA: TGTGCCAGCAGCCAAGCCGGGGAGCTGTTTTTT